These 32 T cell receptor beta chains came from one sample sequenced in a study of cytomegalovirus exposure and HLA in healthy donors (dated by TCRdb to between 2016 and 2019). Libraries were constructed by the immunoSEQ multiplex PCR assay. For the multiplex PCR, a mixture combining 60 forward primers for TCR Vbeta segments and 13 reverse primers for TCR Jbeta segments was used. In TCRdb, the immuneACCESS table is reduced to in-frame sequences with V and J assigned. These tables do not hold every clone; where another copy was compared, an unresolved V gene accounts for under half, and the others remain unexplained. Within this sample are 70,000 to 95,000 clones, with roughly 80% of them counted one time only. The ten biggest clones cover 3.3% of the sample. Sequencing was performed on PBMCs. The receptors shown here come from a man aged 45-60 years in good health and CMV-seronegative.

This chain uses TRBV28 with TRBJ2-2, with a possible D match to TRBD1 (5 bases). V was clipped by 4 bases and J by 6 bases, with 12 bases between them. This CDR3 spans 14 amino acids. The germline V gene has CDR1 MDHEN and CDR2 SYDVKM. CDR3 amino acids: CASSSEQAAGELFF. As DNA, the CDR3 is TGTGCCAGCAGTTCAGAACAGGCTGCCGGGGAGCTGTTTTTT.

This sequence joins TRBV27 and TRBJ2-3, with D possibly TRBD1 on 5 matching bases. This CDR3 has 15 residues. Looked up from germline, CDR1 is MNHEY and CDR2 is SMNVEV (reference sequence). V lost 6 bases and J 0 bases, leaving 13 bases between the germline ends. The CDR3 spells CASRIWGISTDTQYF. The DNA for the CDR3 is TGTGCCAGCAGGATATGGGGCATCAGCACAGATACGCAGTATTTT.

The chain couples TRBV6-5 to TRBJ1-2, with 9 bases fitting TRBD1. This CDR3 is built from 13 residues. CDR1 is MNHEY and CDR2 is SVGAGI in the germline V gene. Trimming at V came to 1 base and at J to 7 bases, leaving 1 base not matched to a gene. The CDR3 loop is CASSYWTGVGYTF. DNA of the CDR3: TGTGCCAGCAGTTACTGGACAGGGGTTGGCTACACCTTC.

Only one count was recorded for this clone. The rearrangement uses TRBV7-2 and TRBJ1-4, with a possible D match to TRBD1 (5 bases). V lost 5 bases, J lost 5 bases, and 15 bases lay in between. This CDR3 is 15 amino acids long. Germline V gene data show CDR1 as SGHTA and CDR2 as FQGNSA. In nucleotides, the CDR3 is TGTGCCAGCAGCCCAGGGCCCGCGACGAATGAAAAACTGTTTTTT. This codes for CASSPGPATNEKLFF.

The chain has TRBV10-3 and TRBJ2-5, with D tentatively TRBD2 (6 bases). The CDR3 has 14 amino acids. CDR1 is ENHRY, CDR2 SYGVKD, per germline. Deletions cut 8 bases from V and 4 bases from J, with 17 bases between. The CDR3 nucleotides read TGTGCCATCGCGAGTTCGGGGGTTGCAGAGACCCAGTACTTC. Amino acid sequence: CAIASSGVAETQYF.

The chain carries TRBV7-9 and TRBJ2-7; 10 bases agree with TRBD2. This CDR3 has 16 residues. After removal of 5 bases from V and 3 bases from J, the junction contained 10 bases not matched to a gene. Germline-derived CDR1 and CDR2 are SEHNR and FQNEAQ (reference sequence). The CDR3 DNA reads as TGTGCCAGCAGCCCTGGACTAGCGGTATTCTTCTACGAGCAGTACTTC. It codes for CASSPGLAVFFYEQYF.

The CDR3 sequence: CASNPSAGGVYEQYF. The CDR3 DNA sequence: TGTGCCAGCAACCCTTCCGCGGGGGGGGTGTACGAGCAGTACTTC. This chain connects TRBV7-2 to TRBJ2-7, with 9 nucleotides matching TRBD2. Germline V gives CDR1 SGHTA, CDR2 FQGNSA. The CDR3 runs 15 residues. Unmatched junction bases numbered 11, after V lost 7 bases and J lost 4 bases.

CDR3 protein: CASSLTQKPSGNTIYF. CDR3 nucleotides: TGTGCCAGCAGCTTAACGCAGAAACCCTCTGGAAACACCATATATTTT. The V and J genes are TRBV7-9 and TRBJ1-3; D unclear. The germline V gene encodes CDR1 SEHNR and CDR2 FQNEAQ (reference sequence). V lost 2 bases, J lost 0 bases, and 11 bases lay in between. The CDR3 contains 16 residues.

V and J are TRBV11-2 and TRBJ2-2; TRBD1 matches 12 bases. The V gene's germline CDR1 is SGHAT and CDR2 FQNNGV. Germline trimming cut 0 bases from V and 4 bases from J; bases unmatched to any gene: 6. The CDR3 runs 18 residues. This CDR3 reads CASSLEGQGAEVTGELFF. CDR3 in DNA: TGTGCCAGCAGCTTAGAGGGACAGGGGGCCGAGGTCACCGGGGAGCTGTTTTTT.

This sequence joins TRBV30 and TRBJ1-6, with TRBD1 matching 8 bases. Trimming removed 1 base from V and 5 bases from J; junction bases left unmatched: 1. The CDR3 loop spans 14 amino acids. CDR1 is GTSNPN and CDR2 is SVGIG in the germline V gene (reference sequence). CDR3 bases: TGTGCCTGGAGTGGACAGGGGAATAATTCACCCCTCCACTTT. Amino acids: CAWSGQGNNSPLHF. Complete variable domain (other parts from reference TRBV30 and TRBJ1-6): SQTIHQWPATLVQPVGSPLSLECTVEGTSNPNLYWYRQAAGRGLQLLFYSVGIGQISSEVPQNLSASRPQDRQFILSSKKLLLSDSGFYLCAWSGQGNNSPLHFGNGTRLTVT.

The chain is built from TRBV7-9 and TRBJ2-5, with 11 bases fitting TRBD2. J lost 4 bases, V lost 4 bases, and 8 bases had no gene match. Germline CDR1 reads SEHNR; CDR2 reads FQNEAQ (reference sequence). The CDR3 contains 16 residues. The CDR3 here is CASSSARTSGGETQYF. For the CDR3, the DNA is TGTGCCAGCAGCTCGGCCCGAACTAGCGGGGGAGAGACCCAGTACTTC.

This clone was seen only a few times. The rearrangement uses TRBV28 and TRBJ1-4; possibly TRBD1 for D (5 bases). The CDR3 totals 15 residues. Trimming removed 5 bases from V and 6 bases from J, with 16 bases in between. CDR1 and CDR2 from the germline V gene are MDHEN and SYDVKM. The CDR3 here is CASSQGAAGDEKLFF. CDR3 sequence (DNA): TGTGCCAGCAGTCAAGGGGCAGCGGGAGATGAAAAACTGTTTTTT.

This chain uses TRBV5-1 with TRBJ2-2; D is possibly TRBD2 (6 bases). V was trimmed by 4 bases and J by 9 bases, leaving 13 bases between them. Germline CDR1 SGHRS, CDR2 YFSETQ. The CDR3 spans 13 residues. The CDR3 here is CASSGSGLRELFF. The CDR3 DNA reads as TGCGCCAGCAGCGGATCGGGACTCCGGGAGCTGTTTTTT.

Regarding this clone: The junction and the germline gene differ at one end; a read error may be behind it. The chain combines TRBV7-9 with TRBJ1-1, with 8 bases matching TRBD1. The CDR3 is 15 residues long. Looked up from germline, CDR1 is SEHNR and CDR2 is FQNEAQ (reference sequence). CDR3: CSSSFQGAGNTEAFF. In DNA form, the CDR3 reads TGTTCCAGCAGCTTTCAGGGGGCCGGGAACACTGAAGCTTTCTTT.

This clone was seen a handful of times. The J gene is TRBJ2-3, the V gene TRBV19; D might be TRBD2 (7 bases). This CDR3 comprises 16 residues. Germline CDR1 LNHDA, CDR2 SQIVND (reference sequence). Trimming took off 6 bases at V and 4 bases at J, with 20 bases between the two ends. CDR3 nucleotides: TGTGCCAGTAGACCCCCGGGGGGCAGAGGATCAGATACGCAGTATTTT. This encodes CASRPPGGRGSDTQYF.

With respect to this clone: The sample has other DNA sequences that encode this CDR3 too. The J gene is TRBJ2-7, the V gene TRBV5-1; a weak D match, TRBD1 (6 bases). The CDR3 spans 13 residues. In germline, CDR1 is SGHRS, CDR2 YFSETQ. Trimming removed 0 bases at V and 2 bases at J, with 6 bases between. CDR3 sequence reads: CASSLDRAYEQYF. The CDR3 DNA reads as TGCGCCAGCAGCTTGGACAGGGCCTACGAGCAGTACTTC.

The chain employs TRBV7-2 and TRBJ1-1; no firm D call. The CDR3 consists of 16 residues. Germline loops: CDR1 SGHTA, CDR2 FQGNSA. The germline V and J ends were trimmed by 1 base and 0 bases, with 12 bases remaining between them. The CDR3 nucleotides read TGTGCCAGCAGCTTAGTGTCACAGAGAATGAACACTGAAGCTTTCTTT. As protein: CASSLVSQRMNTEAFF.

CDR3 coding DNA: TGCGCCAGCAGCCAGGGACTAGCGACCGTCGACGAGCAGTACTTC. Translation gives CASSQGLATVDEQYF. The V call is TRBV4-3, the J call TRBJ2-5, with 10 bases lining up with TRBD2. The J call is in doubt because the DNA end fits TRBJ2-7 better. This CDR3 spans 15 amino acids. Germline CDR1 reads LGHNA; CDR2 reads YSLEER.

The chain couples TRBV6-1 to TRBJ2-4; 7 nucleotides align to TRBD1. The CDR3 contains 14 residues. Germline CDR1 is MNHNS and CDR2 is SASEGT. The V gene end was trimmed by 6 bases and the J gene end by 8 bases; junction bases not matched to a gene: 10. The CDR3 loop is CASRARTGIDIQYF. The CDR3 nucleotides read TGTGCCAGCAGAGCAAGGACAGGAATCGACATTCAGTACTTC.

This clone was recorded a few times. The rearrangement joins TRBV5-1 to TRBJ2-2, with a tentative D call TRBD2 (5 bases). This CDR3 is 13 amino acids long. The V gene lost 0 bases and the J gene lost 6 bases, with 6 bases spanning the gap. The V gene's germline CDR1 is SGHRS and CDR2 YFSETQ. CDR3 loop: CASSLGRAGELFF. CDR3 nucleotides: TGCGCCAGCAGCTTGGGGCGGGCCGGGGAGCTGTTTTTT. Full variable domain (remainder filled in from reference TRBV5-1 and TRBJ2-2): KAGVTQTPRYLIKTRGQQVTLSCSPISGHRSVSWYQQTPGQGLQFLFEYFSETQRNKGNFPGRFSGRQFSNSRSEMNVSTLELGDSALYLCASSLGRAGELFFGEGSRLTVL.

The chain couples TRBV4-1 to TRBJ1-1; TRBD1 might be the D (5 bases). Germline loops: CDR1 MGHRA, CDR2 YSYEKL. V was trimmed by 8 bases and J by 4 bases, leaving 17 bases between them. The CDR3 spans 14 residues. CDR3 sequence: CASGGVGRGTEAFF. The CDR3 DNA follows: TGCGCCAGCGGAGGCGTAGGGAGGGGCACTGAAGCTTTCTTT.

The chain employs TRBV10-3 and TRBJ2-5; 8 bases are a match to TRBD2. With 4 bases clipped from V and 3 bases from J, the junction kept 7 bases outside the gene matches. This CDR3 region has 15 residues. Germline lookup yields CDR1 ENHRY and CDR2 SYGVKD. CDR3 protein: CAISGEGLGEETQYF. The CDR3 DNA reads TGTGCCATCAGTGGCGAGGGACTAGGAGAAGAGACCCAGTACTTC.

The rearrangement uses TRBV7-9 and TRBJ2-2, with D maybe TRBD2 (6 bases). The CDR3 totals 16 residues. Trimming cost V 2 bases and J 7 bases, with 17 bases left between them. Germline CDR1 and CDR2: SEHNR and FQNEAQ (reference sequence). DNA of the CDR3: TGTGCCAGCAGCTTACCGAAGATAGCGGTGGACGGGGAGCTGTTTTTT. Its protein product is CASSLPKIAVDGELFF. Drawing the rest from reference TRBV7-9 and TRBJ2-2, the complete variable domain is DTGVSQNPRHKITKRGQNVTFRCDPISEHNRLYWYRQTLGQGPEFLTYFQNEAQLEKSRLLSDRFSAERPKGSFSTLEIQRTEQGDSAMYLCASSLPKIAVDGELFFGEGSRLTVL.

This chain uses TRBV2 with TRBJ1-2, with a tentative D call TRBD1 (6 bases). CDR3 size: 13 residues. Germline V gene data show CDR1 as SNHLY and CDR2 as FYNNEI. V was trimmed by 5 bases and J by 4 bases, leaving 11 bases between them. The CDR3 reads CASSQQGSYGYTF. Here the CDR3 DNA reads TGTGCCAGCAGTCAACAGGGATCCTATGGCTACACCTTC.

This chain uses TRBV5-4 with TRBJ1-1; D gene uncertain. This CDR3 contains 13 residues. Germline V CDR1 and CDR2: SGHNT, YYREEE (reference sequence). V lost 7 bases, J lost 5 bases, and 15 bases lay in between. The CDR3 protein is CASSWEGGTEAFF. CDR3 coding DNA: TGTGCCAGCTCCTGGGAGGGTGGTACTGAAGCTTTCTTT.

V is TRBV7-2 and J is TRBJ2-5; 7 bases map to TRBD1. Germline V gene data show CDR1 as SGHTA and CDR2 as FQGNSA. V lost 1 base, J lost 11 bases, and 13 bases stayed unmatched. CDR3 length: 15 amino acids. This chain's CDR3 is CASSLDGRPQGEQYF. The CDR3 DNA follows: TGTGCCAGCAGCTTAGATGGTCGGCCCCAGGGGGAGCAGTACTTC.

The V and J genes are TRBV5-1 and TRBJ2-3, with TRBD2 matching over 10 bases. The CDR3 loop spans 15 amino acids. With V trimmed by 0 bases and J by 5 bases, 3 bases remained unmatched. Germline loops: CDR1 SGHRS, CDR2 YFSETQ. CDR3 in DNA: TGCGCCAGCAGCTTGGAAAGCGGGGGGGGAGATACGCAGTATTTT. This sequence encodes CASSLESGGGDTQYF.

This clone was observed once. The DNA of the CDR3 is TGTGCCAGCAGCTTGGGAGCGGGGGGCCCTGGGGCCGGGGAGCTGTTTTTT. This gives the protein CASSLGAGGPGAGELFF. The V call is TRBV7-6, the J call TRBJ2-2, with 9 positions matching TRBD2. Germline V CDR1 and CDR2: SGHVS, FNYEAQ. V dropped 3 bases and J dropped 6; count of bases not matched to a gene: 11. The CDR3 is 17 amino acids.

On this clone itself: This CDR3 is also generated by other DNA sequences in the sample. The genes are TRBV25-1 and TRBJ2-7; 8 bases match TRBD1. V shed 4 bases, J shed 7 bases, and the junction held 18 bases outside the gene matches. Germline values: CDR1 MGHDK, CDR2 SYGVNS. The CDR3 runs 17 residues. In nucleotides, the CDR3 is TGTGCCAGCAGTGCCATGGGGACAGGCGACCTCGGGCGGGAGCAGTACTTC. It translates to CASSAMGTGDLGREQYF.

The genes are TRBV5-4 and TRBJ2-7, with 9 bases aligning to TRBD1. CDR1 is SGHNT and CDR2 is YYREEE in the germline V gene (reference sequence). V lost 3 bases, J lost 5 bases, and 6 bases stayed unmatched. This CDR3 region has 14 residues. In DNA, the CDR3 is TGTGCCAGCAGCTGGCCGGGACAGGGTGACGAGCAGTACTTC. As protein: CASSWPGQGDEQYF.

This clone was recorded once. J is TRBJ1-3 and V is TRBV4-3; D is ambiguous. Per germline, CDR1 LGHNA and CDR2 YSLEER. The CDR3 sequence is 16 residues long. V was trimmed by 0 bases and J by 0 bases, leaving 9 bases between them. The CDR3 protein is CASSQDPPGSGNTIYF. CDR3 DNA: TGCGCCAGCAGCCAAGACCCCCCGGGCTCTGGAAACACCATATATTTT.

The CDR3 sequence: CASKLDPGSTEQFF. The CDR3 DNA follows: TGTGCCAGCAAACTCGATCCCGGTAGCACTGAGCAGTTCTTC. The chain joins TRBV11-3 to TRBJ2-1, with no clear D. Germline V gene data show CDR1 as SGHNT and CDR2 as YENEEA. The CDR3 length is 14 residues. Trimming shortened V by 7 bases and J by 9 bases, and 19 bases separated the two germline ends.